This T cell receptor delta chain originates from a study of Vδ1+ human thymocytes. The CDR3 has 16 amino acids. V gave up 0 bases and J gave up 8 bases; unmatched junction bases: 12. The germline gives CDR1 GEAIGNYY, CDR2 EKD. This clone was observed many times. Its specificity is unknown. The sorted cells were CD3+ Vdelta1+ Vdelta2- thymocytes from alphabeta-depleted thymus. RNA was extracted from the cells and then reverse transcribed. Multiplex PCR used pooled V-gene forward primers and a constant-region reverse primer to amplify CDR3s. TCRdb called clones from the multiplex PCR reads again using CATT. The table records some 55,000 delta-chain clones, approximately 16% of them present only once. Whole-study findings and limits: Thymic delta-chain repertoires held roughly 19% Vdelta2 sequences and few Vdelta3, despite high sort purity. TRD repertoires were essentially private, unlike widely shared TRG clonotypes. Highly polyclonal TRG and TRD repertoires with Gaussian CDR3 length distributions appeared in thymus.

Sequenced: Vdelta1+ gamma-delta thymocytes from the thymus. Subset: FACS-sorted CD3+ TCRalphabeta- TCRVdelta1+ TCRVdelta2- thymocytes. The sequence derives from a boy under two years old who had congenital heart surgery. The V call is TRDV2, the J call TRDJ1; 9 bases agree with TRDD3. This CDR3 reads CACDTGDTRAIGKLIF. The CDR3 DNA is TGTGCCTGTGACACCGGGGATACGCGGGCGATAGGAAAACTCATCTTT.